This T cell receptor beta chain was observed in a study of T cells in localized non-small cell lung cancer. The data were produced by immunoSEQ multiplex PCR, yet TCRdb's version contains in-frame clones alone and is incomplete. The sample consists of more than 20,000 clones, about 85% of them appearing once. For this clone: What it binds is not known.

Whole-study results and caveats: Higher blood T cell density went with longer overall survival. Median roughly 57 top-100 tumor clones were shared with paired adjacent lung. Because researchers sequenced only one region of the tumor, heterogeneity is still possible.

Germline CDR1 is SQVTM and CDR2 is ANQGSEA. V was clipped by 7 bases and J by 8 bases; unmatched bases: 13. This CDR3 contains 16 residues. The chain uses TRBV29-1 and TRBJ2-2, with 13 bases lining up with TRBD2. Sequences were derived from PBMCs, sampled before any cancer treatment. The receptor's source is a woman between 35 and 70 years old with stage II squamous cell lung carcinoma. The CDR3 coding sequence is TGCAGCGCCCGGACTAGCGGGAGCCGGTCGGCTGGGGAGCTGTTTTTT. Its protein is CSARTSGSRSAGELFF.